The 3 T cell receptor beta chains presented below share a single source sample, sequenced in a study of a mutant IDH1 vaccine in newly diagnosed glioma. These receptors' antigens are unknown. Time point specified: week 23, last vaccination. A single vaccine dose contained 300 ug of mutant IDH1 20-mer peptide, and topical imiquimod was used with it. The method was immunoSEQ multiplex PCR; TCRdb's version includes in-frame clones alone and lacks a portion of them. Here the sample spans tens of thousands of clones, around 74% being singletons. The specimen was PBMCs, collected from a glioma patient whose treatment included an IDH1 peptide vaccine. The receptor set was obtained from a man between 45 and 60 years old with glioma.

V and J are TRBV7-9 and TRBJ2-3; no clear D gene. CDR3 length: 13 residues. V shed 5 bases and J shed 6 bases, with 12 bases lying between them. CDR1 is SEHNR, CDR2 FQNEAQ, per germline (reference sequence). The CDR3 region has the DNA TGTGCCAGCAGCGTCCGTGGGTGGGATACGCAGTATTTT. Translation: CASSVRGWDTQYF.

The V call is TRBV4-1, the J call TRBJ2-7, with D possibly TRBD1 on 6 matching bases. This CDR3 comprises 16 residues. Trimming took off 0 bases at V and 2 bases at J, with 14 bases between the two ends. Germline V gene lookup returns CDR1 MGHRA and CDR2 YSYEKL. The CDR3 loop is CASSQDGSGQTYEQYF. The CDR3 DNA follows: TGCGCCAGCAGCCAAGATGGGAGCGGACAGACCTACGAGCAGTACTTC.

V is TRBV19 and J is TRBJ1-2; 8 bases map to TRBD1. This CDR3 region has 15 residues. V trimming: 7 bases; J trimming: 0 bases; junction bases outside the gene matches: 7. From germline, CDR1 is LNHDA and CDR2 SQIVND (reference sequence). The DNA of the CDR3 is TGTGCCAGTATTAGGACAGGGCGAGCTAACTATGGCTACACCTTC. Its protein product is CASIRTGRANYGYTF.